These 16 T cell receptor beta chains were sequenced from one sample in a study of preoperative IRX-2 immunotherapy in early breast cancer. Profiled with immunoSEQ multiplex PCR; TCRdb holds only in-frame clones, not every one. Of 40,000 to 50,000 clones in the sample, approximately 77% are singletons; the top ten hold roughly 1.1%. The treatment here: preoperative locoregional IRX-2 cytokine immunotherapy. The sample here was tumor tissue, taken after IRX-2 immunotherapy. The origin of the receptors is a human donor with breast cancer.

The V and J genes are TRBV19 and TRBJ2-4, with 7 nucleotides matching TRBD1. Germline lookup yields CDR1 LNHDA and CDR2 SQIVND (reference sequence). The CDR3 has 20 residues. The V gene end was trimmed by 2 bases and the J gene end by 0 bases; junction bases not matched to a gene: 16. The CDR3 DNA sequence: TGTGCCAGTAGTATATCCCCCGACAGGGTGGGACCTCTAGCCAAAAACATTCAGTACTTC. Translation gives CASSISPDRVGPLAKNIQYF.

This clone appeared a few times. The rearrangement links TRBV6-7 to TRBJ1-5, with D perhaps TRBD1 (6 bases). TRBV6-7 is an open reading frame whose function is uncertain. With 5 bases removed from V and 6 bases from J, the gap between germline ends came to 23 bases. This CDR3 contains 17 residues. The CDR3 bases are TGTGCCAGCAGTGAAGGCCTATGGCGGCGGGACACTCAGCCCCAGCATTTT. It specifies CASSEGLWRRDTQPQHF.

The genes are TRBV2 and TRBJ2-5; D unresolved. This CDR3 spans 15 amino acids. With 6 bases removed from V and 1 base from J, the gap between germline ends came to 15 bases. Germline V gives CDR1 SNHLY, CDR2 FYNNEI. In nucleotides, the CDR3 is TGTGCCAGCAGCCGCACCCCCCCTGTCCAAGAGACCCAGTACTTC. It codes for CASSRTPPVQETQYF.

This clone appeared once. This chain joins TRBV7-1 and TRBJ2-1; unclear D gene. TRBV7-1 is treated as an ORF (open reading frame) with a function not yet certain. This CDR3 is built from 15 residues. Trimming shortened V by 8 bases and J by 8 bases, and 22 bases separated the two germline ends. The CDR3 region has the DNA TGTGCCAGCGCTATCCACGCAGACGGTTATTATGAGCAGTTCTTC. Amino acids: CASAIHADGYYEQFF.

The chain links TRBV28 to TRBJ1-2; D perhaps matches TRBD1 (5 bases). Germline values: CDR1 MDHEN, CDR2 SYDVKM. The V end lost 8 bases, the J end lost 8 bases, and 18 bases lay between the germline ends. The CDR3 contains 13 residues. CDR3 nucleotides: TGTGCCAGCCGAAGTACGTGGGCAGGGGGCTACACCTTC. Its translation: CASRSTWAGGYTF.

This clone was detected only a few times. This chain uses TRBV11-3 with TRBJ1-1, with D uncertain. Germline V gene data show CDR1 as SGHNT and CDR2 as YENEEA. The CDR3 spans 14 residues. Trimming took 2 bases from V and 2 from J, leaving 9 bases between them. In nucleotides, the CDR3 is TGTGCCAGCAGCTTAACGATGGGAAACACTGAAGCTTTCTTT. Its protein product is CASSLTMGNTEAFF.

This chain links TRBV11-3 with TRBJ2-2; 15 nucleotides agree with TRBD2. From germline, CDR1 is SGHNT and CDR2 YENEEA. CDR3 length: 18 amino acids. The J segment lost 6 bases and the V segment lost 3 bases, leaving 8 bases of the junction unmatched. CDR3 protein: CASSFRTSGGAVAGELFF. The DNA for the CDR3 is TGTGCCAGCAGCTTCAGGACTAGCGGGGGGGCCGTGGCCGGGGAGCTGTTTTTT.

The V gene is TRBV28, the J gene TRBJ1-3, with D unresolved. CDR1 and CDR2 from the germline V gene are MDHEN and SYDVKM. The CDR3 contains 15 residues. The ends were cut back, 8 bases at V and 0 bases at J, with 14 bases in the middle. CDR3 DNA sequence: TGTGCCAGCTACCCAGACCAGAGCTCTGGAAACACCATATATTTT. Translated: CASYPDQSSGNTIYF.

V gene TRBV6-8 combines with J gene TRBJ1-5, with 10 bases that match TRBD1. CDR3 length equals 15 residues. Trimming cost V 5 bases and J 7 bases; bases outside gene matches: 8. Germline CDR1 and CDR2: MNHGY and SAAAGT. Written as DNA, the CDR3 is TGTGCCAGCAGTGACCCGCGGGACAGGGGACAGCCCCAGCATTTT. Protein sequence: CASSDPRDRGQPQHF.

V is TRBV6-8 and J is TRBJ1-3; 9 bases line up with TRBD1. This CDR3 contains 16 residues. Germline CDR1 MNHGY, CDR2 SAAAGT. Unmatched junction bases numbered 10, after V lost 7 bases and J lost 3 bases. CDR3 bases: TGTGCCAGCACCCTCAGGTGGGACAGGGATGGAAACACCATATATTTT. As protein: CASTLRWDRDGNTIYF.

This clone was observed a handful of times. This chain links TRBV28 with TRBJ1-4; D may be TRBD1 (6 bases). Germline CDR1 is MDHEN and CDR2 is SYDVKM. Trimming removed 4 bases at V and 5 bases at J, with 8 bases between. The CDR3 totals 13 residues. CDR3 sequence reads: CASSWGGNEKLFF. The CDR3, as DNA: TGTGCCAGCAGTTGGGGGGGCAATGAAAAACTGTTTTTT.

About this clone: The same CDR3 also results from other DNA sequences found in this sample. This chain uses TRBV5-1 with TRBJ1-1; D is possibly TRBD1 (6 bases). Trimming stripped 2 bases from V and 0 bases from J, with 11 bases between. Germline V lookup: CDR1 SGHRS, CDR2 YFSETQ. The CDR3 length is 15 residues. The CDR3 is CASSLEGGMNTEAFF. CDR3 coding DNA: TGCGCCAGCAGCTTAGAGGGGGGGATGAACACTGAAGCTTTCTTT. The full variable domain, with the rest looked up from reference TRBV5-1 and TRBJ1-1, is KAGVTQTPRYLIKTRGQQVTLSCSPISGHRSVSWYQQTPGQGLQFLFEYFSETQRNKGNFPGRFSGRQFSNSRSEMNVSTLELGDSALYLCASSLEGGMNTEAFFGQGTRLTVV.

V usage is TRBV19 and J usage is TRBJ2-5; D call uncertain. Trimming cost V 3 bases and J 5 bases, with 13 bases left between them. CDR1 is LNHDA and CDR2 is SQIVND in the germline V gene (reference sequence). The CDR3 length is 14 residues. The chain's CDR3 is CASSISSGAETQYF. Written as DNA, the CDR3 is TGTGCCAGTAGTATTTCGTCAGGAGCGGAGACCCAGTACTTC.

The chain joins TRBV6-8 to TRBJ2-7, with 8 bases aligning to TRBD1. The CDR3 sequence is 16 residues long. The trim removed 0 bases at V and 2 bases at J, leaving 6 bases unmatched. Germline V gene sequence: CDR1 MNHGY, CDR2 SAAAGT. CDR3 amino acids: CASSYSYRGIPYEQYF. As DNA, the CDR3 is TGTGCCAGCAGTTACTCTTACAGGGGGATCCCCTACGAGCAGTACTTC.

The rearrangement uses TRBV6-8 and TRBJ1-1; D is uncertain. V was clipped by 10 bases and J by 1 base, with 13 bases between them. Per the germline V gene, CDR1 is MNHGY and CDR2 is SAAAGT. This CDR3 comprises 13 residues. In DNA form, the CDR3 reads TGTGCCACCTCTCGGACGGCGAACACTGAAGCTTTCTTT. This translates into CATSRTANTEAFF.

The chain links TRBV6-8 to TRBJ2-3; weak D call: TRBD2 (7 bases). The CDR3 length is 14 residues. Trimming cost V 6 bases and J 4 bases, with 14 bases left between them. Looked up from germline, CDR1 is MNHGY and CDR2 is SAAAGT. The CDR3 sequence is CASSWGGGSDTQYF. In DNA form, the CDR3 reads TGTGCCAGCAGCTGGGGGGGCGGCTCAGATACGCAGTATTTT.